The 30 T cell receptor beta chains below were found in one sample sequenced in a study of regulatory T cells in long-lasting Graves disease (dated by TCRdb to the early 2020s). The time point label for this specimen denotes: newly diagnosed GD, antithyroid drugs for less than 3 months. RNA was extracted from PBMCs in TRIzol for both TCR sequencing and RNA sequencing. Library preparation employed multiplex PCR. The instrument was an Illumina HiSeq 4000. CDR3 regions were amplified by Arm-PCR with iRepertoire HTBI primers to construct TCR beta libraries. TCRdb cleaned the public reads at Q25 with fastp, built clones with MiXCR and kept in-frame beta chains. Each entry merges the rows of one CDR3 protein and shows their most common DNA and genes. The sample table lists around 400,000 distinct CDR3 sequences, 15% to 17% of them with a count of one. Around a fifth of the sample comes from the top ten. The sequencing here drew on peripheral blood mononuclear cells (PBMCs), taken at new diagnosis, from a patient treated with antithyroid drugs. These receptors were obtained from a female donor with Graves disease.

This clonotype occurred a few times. This CDR3 reads CASNTGGQFSYSNQPQHF. Written as DNA, the CDR3 is TGTGCCAGCAACACCGGTGGACAGTTCTCTTATAGCAATCAGCCCCAGCATTTT. This chain joins TRBV9 and TRBJ1-5, with D possibly matching TRBD1 (6 bases). CDR1 is SGDLS and CDR2 is YYNGEE in the germline V gene. V gave up 6 bases and J gave up 0 bases, with 22 bases separating them. There are 18 residues in the CDR3.

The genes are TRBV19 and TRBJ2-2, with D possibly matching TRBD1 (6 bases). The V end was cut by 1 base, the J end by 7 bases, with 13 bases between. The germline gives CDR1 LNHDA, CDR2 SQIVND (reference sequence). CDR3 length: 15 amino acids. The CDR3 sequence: CASSIGTVLLGELFF. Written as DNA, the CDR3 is TGTGCCAGTAGTATAGGGACAGTACTGCTCGGGGAGCTGTTTTTT.

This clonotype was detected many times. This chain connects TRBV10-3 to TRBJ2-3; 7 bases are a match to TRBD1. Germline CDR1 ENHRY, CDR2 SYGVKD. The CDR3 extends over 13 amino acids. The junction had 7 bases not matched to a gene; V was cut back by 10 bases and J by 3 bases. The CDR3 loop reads CATRGSETDTQYF. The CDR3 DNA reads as TGTGCCACCAGGGGGTCGGAAACAGATACGCAGTATTTT.

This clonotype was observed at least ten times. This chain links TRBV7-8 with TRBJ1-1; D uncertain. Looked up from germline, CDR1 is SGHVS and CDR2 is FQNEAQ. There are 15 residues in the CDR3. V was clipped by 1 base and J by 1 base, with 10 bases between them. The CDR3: CASSLDWGGNTEAFF. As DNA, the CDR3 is TGTGCCAGCAGCTTAGATTGGGGAGGGAACACTGAAGCTTTCTTT. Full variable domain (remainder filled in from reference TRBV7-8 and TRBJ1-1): GAGVSQSPRYKVAKRGQDVALRCDPISGHVSLFWYQQALGQGPEFLTYFQNEAQLDKSGLPSDRFFAERPEGSVSTLKIQRTQQEDSAVYLCASSLDWGGNTEAFFGQGTRLTVV.

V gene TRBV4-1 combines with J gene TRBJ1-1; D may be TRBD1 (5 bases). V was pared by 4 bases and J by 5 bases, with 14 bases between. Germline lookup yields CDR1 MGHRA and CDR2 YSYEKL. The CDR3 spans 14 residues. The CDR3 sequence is CASSPPRGGTEAFF. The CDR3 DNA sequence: TGCGCCAGCAGCCCTCCCCGGGGGGGAACTGAAGCTTTCTTT.

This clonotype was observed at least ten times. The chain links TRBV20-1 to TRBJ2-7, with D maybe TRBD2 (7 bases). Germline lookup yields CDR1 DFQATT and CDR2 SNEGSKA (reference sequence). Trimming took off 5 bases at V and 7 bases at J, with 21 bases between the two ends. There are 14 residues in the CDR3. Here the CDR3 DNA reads TGCAGTGCTTCGTTGGGGGGGCCGGGTGAGGAGCAGTACTTC. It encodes CSASLGGPGEEQYF.

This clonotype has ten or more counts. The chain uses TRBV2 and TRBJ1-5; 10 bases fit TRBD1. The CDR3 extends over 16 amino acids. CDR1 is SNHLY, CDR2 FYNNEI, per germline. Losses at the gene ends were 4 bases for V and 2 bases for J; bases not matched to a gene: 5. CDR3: CASSGQGAFGNQPQHF. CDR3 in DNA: TGTGCCAGCAGTGGACAGGGGGCTTTTGGCAATCAGCCCCAGCATTTT. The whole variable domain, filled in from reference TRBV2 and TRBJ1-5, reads EPEVTQTPSHQVTQMGQEVILRCVPISNHLYFYWYRQILGQKVEFLVSFYNNEISEKSEIFDDQFSVERPDGSNFTLKIRSTKLEDSAMYFCASSGQGAFGNQPQHFGDGTRLSIL.

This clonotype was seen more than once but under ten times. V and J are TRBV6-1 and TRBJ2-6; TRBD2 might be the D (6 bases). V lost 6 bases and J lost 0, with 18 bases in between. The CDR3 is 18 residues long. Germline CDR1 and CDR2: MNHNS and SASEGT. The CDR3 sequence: CASRTTGSSDSGANVLTF. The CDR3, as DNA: TGTGCCAGCAGGACCACCGGGAGTAGCGACTCTGGGGCCAACGTCCTGACTTTC.

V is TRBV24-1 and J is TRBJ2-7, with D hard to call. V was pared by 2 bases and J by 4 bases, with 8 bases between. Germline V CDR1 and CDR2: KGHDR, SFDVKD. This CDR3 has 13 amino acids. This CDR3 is CATSDSLRYEQYF. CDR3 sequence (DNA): TGTGCCACCAGTGATTCCCTGCGGTACGAGCAGTACTTC.

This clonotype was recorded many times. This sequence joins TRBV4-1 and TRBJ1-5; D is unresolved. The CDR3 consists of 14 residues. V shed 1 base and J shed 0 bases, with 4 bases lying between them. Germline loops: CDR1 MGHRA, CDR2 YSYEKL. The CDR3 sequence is CASSQGVSNQPQHF. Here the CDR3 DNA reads TGCGCCAGCAGCCAAGGGGTTAGCAATCAGCCCCAGCATTTT.

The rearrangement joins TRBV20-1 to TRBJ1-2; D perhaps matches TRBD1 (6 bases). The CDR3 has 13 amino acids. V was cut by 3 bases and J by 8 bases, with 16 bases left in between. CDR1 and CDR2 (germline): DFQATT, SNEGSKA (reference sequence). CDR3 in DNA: TGCAGTGCTAGGCTACAGGGCCTGAGCGGCTACACCTTC. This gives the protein CSARLQGLSGYTF.

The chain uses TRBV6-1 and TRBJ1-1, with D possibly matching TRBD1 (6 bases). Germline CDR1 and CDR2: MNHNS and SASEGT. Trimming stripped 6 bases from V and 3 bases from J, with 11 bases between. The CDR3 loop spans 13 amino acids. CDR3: CASRNRVDTEAFF. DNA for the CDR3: TGTGCCAGCAGGAACAGGGTTGACACTGAAGCTTTCTTT.

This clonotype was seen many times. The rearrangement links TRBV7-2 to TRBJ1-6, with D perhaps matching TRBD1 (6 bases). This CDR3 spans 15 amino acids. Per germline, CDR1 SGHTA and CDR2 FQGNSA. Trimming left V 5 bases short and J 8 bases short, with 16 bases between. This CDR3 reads CASSQAQGPYSPLHF. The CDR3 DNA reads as TGTGCCAGCAGCCAGGCACAGGGCCCCTATTCACCCCTCCACTTT.

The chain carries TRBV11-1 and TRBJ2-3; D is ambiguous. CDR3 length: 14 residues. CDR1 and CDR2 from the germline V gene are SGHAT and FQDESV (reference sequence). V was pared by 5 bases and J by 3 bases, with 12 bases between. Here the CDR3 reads CASSKTHKTDTQYF. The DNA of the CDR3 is TGTGCCAGCAGCAAGACTCACAAGACAGATACGCAGTATTTT.

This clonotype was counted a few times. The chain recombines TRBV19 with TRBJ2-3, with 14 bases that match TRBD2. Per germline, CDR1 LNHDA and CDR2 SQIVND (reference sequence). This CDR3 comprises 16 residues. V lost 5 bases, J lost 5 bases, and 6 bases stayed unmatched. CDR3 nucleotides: TGTGCCAGTAGTGTGACTAGCGGGGGGGCCGGAGATACGCAGTATTTT. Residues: CASSVTSGGAGDTQYF.

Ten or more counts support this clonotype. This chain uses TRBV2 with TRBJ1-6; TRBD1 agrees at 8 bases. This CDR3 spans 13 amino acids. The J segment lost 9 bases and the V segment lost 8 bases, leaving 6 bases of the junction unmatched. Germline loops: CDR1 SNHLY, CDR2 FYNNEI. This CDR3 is CASEDRVGSPLHF. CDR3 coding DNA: TGTGCCAGCGAGGACAGGGTGGGTTCACCCCTCCACTTT. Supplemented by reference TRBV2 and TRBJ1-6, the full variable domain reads EPEVTQTPSHQVTQMGQEVILRCVPISNHLYFYWYRQILGQKVEFLVSFYNNEISEKSEIFDDQFSVERPDGSNFTLKIRSTKLEDSAMYFCASEDRVGSPLHFGNGTRLTVT.

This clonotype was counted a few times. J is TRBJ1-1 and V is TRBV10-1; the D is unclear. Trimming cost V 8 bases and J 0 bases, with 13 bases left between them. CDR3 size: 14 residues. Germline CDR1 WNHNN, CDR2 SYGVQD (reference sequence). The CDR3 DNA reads TGCGCCAGCGGACCTTCGACGGTGAACACTGAAGCTTTCTTT. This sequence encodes CASGPSTVNTEAFF.

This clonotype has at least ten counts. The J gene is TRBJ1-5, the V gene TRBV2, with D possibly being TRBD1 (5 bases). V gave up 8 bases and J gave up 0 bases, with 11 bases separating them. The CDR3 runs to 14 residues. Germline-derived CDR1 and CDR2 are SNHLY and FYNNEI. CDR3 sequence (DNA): TGTGCCAGCTGCGACAGCTATAGCAATCAGCCCCAGCATTTT. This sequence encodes CASCDSYSNQPQHF.

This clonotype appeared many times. The CDR3 DNA sequence: TGTGCCAGCAGCTCACACAGGGCGTTTCGAACTGAAGCTTTCTTT. This codes for CASSSHRAFRTEAFF. This chain links TRBV7-3 with TRBJ1-1; maybe TRBD1 (6 bases). The CDR3 spans 15 residues. Germline CDR1 SGHTA, CDR2 FQGTGA. The ends were cut back, 4 bases at V and 5 bases at J, with 17 bases in the middle.

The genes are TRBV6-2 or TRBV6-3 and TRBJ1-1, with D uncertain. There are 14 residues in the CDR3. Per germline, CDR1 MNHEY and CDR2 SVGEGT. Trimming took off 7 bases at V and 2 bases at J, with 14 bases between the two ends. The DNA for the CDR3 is TGTGCCAGCACCCGGAGGGCGGTCAACACTGAAGCTTTCTTT. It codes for CASTRRAVNTEAFF.

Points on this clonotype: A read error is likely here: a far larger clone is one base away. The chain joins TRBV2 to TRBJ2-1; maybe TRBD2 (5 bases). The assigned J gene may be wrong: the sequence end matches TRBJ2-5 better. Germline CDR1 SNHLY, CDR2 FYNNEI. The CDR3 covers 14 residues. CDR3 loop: CASSNRAGQETQYF. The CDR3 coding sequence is TGTGCCAGCAGTAATAGGGCGGGTCAAGAGACCCAGTACTTC.

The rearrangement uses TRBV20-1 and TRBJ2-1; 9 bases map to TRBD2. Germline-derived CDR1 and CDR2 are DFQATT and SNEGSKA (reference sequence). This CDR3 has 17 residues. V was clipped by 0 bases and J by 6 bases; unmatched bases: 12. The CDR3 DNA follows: TGCAGTGCTAGAGATTACGAGCTCGCGGGAGGGCCCAATGAGCAGTTCTTC. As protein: CSARDYELAGGPNEQFF.

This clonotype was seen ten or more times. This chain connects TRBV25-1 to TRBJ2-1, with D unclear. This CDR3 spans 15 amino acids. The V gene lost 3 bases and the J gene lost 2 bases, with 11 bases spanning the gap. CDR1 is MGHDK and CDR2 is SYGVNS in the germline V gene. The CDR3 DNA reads TGTGCCAGCAGTGATCTGGCCCCCACCTACAATGAGCAGTTCTTC. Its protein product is CASSDLAPTYNEQFF.

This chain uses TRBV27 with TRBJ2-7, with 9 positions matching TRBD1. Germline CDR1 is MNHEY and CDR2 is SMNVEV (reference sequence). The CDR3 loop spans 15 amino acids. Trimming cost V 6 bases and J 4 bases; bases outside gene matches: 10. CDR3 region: CASSPGSDRGYEQYF. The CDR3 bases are TGTGCCAGCAGCCCGGGGAGTGACAGGGGGTACGAGCAGTACTTC.

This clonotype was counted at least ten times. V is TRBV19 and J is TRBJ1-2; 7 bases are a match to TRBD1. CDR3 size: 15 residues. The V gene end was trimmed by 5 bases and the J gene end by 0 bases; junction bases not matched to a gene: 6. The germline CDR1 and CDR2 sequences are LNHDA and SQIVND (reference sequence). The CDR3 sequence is CASSPPGQPNYGYTF. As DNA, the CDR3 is TGTGCCAGTAGTCCTCCGGGACAGCCTAACTATGGCTACACCTTC.

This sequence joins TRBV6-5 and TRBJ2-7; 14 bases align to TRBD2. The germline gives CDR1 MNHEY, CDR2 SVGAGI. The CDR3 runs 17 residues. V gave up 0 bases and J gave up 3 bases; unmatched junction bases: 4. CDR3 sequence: CASSYSGLAGVLYEQYF. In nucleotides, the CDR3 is TGTGCCAGCAGTTACTCGGGACTAGCGGGAGTCCTCTACGAGCAGTACTTC.

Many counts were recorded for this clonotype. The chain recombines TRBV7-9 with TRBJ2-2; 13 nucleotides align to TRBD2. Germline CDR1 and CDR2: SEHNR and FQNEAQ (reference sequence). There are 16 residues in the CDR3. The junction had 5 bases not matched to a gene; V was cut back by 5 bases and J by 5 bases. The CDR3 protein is CASSGLAGVFTGELFF. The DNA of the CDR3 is TGTGCCAGCAGCGGACTAGCGGGAGTTTTTACCGGGGAGCTGTTTTTT.

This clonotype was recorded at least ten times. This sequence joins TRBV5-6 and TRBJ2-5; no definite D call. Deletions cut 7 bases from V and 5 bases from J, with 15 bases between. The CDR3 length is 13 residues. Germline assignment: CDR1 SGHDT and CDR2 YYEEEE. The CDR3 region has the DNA TGTGCCAGCCAGTCTTCAAGCCACGAGACCCAGTACTTC. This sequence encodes CASQSSSHETQYF.

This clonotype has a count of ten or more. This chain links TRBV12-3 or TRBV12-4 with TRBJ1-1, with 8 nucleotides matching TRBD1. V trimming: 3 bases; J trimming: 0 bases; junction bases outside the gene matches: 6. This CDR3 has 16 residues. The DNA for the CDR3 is TGTGCCAGCAGTTTGAGGGACAGGTTAATGAACACTGAAGCTTTCTTT. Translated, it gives CASSLRDRLMNTEAFF.

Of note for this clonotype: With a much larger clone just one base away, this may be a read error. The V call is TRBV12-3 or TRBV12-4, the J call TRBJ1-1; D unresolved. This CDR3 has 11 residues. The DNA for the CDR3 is TGTGCCAGCCCTTGGGTCACTGAAGCTCTCTTT. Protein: CASPWVTEALF.